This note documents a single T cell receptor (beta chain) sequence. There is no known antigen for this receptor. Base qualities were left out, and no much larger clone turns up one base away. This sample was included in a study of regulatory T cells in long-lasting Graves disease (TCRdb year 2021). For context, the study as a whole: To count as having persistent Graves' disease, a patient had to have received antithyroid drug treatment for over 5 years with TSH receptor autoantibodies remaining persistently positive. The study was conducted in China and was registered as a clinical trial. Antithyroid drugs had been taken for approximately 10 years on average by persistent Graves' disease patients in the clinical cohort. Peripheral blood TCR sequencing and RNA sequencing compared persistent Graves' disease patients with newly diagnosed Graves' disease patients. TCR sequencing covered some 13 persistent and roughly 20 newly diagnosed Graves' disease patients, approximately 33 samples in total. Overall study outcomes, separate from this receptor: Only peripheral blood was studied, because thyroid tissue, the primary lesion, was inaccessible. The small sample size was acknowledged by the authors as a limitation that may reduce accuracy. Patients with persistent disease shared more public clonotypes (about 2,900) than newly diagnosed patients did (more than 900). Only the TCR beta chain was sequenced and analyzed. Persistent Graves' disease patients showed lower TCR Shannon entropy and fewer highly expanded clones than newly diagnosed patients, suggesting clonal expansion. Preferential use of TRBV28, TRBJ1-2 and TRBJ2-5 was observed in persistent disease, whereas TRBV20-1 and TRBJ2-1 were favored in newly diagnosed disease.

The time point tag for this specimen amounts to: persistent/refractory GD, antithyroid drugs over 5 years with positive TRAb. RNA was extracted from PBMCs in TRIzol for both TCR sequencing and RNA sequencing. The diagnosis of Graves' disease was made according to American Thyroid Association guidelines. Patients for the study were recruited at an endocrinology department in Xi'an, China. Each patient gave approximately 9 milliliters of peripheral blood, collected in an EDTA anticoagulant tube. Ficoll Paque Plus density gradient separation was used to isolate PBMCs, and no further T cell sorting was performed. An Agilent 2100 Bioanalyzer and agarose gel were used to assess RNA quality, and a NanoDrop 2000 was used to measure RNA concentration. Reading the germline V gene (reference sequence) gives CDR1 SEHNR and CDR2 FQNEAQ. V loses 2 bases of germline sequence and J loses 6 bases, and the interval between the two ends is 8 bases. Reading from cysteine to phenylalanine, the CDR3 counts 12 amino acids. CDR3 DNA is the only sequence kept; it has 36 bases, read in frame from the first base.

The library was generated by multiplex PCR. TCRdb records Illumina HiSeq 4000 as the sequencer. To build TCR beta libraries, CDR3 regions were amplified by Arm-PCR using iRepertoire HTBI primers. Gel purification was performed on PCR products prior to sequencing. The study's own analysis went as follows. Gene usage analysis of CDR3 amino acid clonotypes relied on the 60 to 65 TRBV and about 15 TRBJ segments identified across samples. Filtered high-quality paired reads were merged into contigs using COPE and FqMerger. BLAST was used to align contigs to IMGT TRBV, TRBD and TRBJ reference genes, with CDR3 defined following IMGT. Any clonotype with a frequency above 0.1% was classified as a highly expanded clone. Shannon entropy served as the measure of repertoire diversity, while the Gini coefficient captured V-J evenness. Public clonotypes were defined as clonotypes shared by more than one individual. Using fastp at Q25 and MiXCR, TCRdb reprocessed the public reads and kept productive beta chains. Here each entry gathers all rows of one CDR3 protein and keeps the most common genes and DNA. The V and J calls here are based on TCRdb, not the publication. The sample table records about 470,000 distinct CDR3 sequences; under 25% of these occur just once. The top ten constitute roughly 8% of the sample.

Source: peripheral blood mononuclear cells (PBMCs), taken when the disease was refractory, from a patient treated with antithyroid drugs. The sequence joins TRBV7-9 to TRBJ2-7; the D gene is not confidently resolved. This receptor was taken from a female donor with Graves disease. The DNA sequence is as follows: TGTGCCAGCAGCTTACAAGGGCCCGAGCAGTACTTC. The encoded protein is CASSLQGPEQYF.